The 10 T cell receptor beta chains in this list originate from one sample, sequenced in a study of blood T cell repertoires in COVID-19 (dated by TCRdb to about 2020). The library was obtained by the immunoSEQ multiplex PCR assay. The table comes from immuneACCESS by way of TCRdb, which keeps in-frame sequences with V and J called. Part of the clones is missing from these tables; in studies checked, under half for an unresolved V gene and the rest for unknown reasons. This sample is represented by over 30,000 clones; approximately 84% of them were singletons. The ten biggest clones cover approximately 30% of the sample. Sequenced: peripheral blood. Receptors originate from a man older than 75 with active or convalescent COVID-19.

CDR3 DNA sequence: TGCGCCAGCAGTCGACAGGGACCCATGTCGGGCAGAGACTCCTACGAGCAGTACTTC. It specifies CASSRQGPMSGRDSYEQYF. The V and J genes are TRBV4-1 and TRBJ2-7; 7 bases are a match to TRBD1. With 6 bases clipped from V and 0 bases from J, the junction kept 20 bases outside the gene matches. The CDR3 contains 19 residues. Germline V gene data show CDR1 as MGHRA and CDR2 as YSYEKL.

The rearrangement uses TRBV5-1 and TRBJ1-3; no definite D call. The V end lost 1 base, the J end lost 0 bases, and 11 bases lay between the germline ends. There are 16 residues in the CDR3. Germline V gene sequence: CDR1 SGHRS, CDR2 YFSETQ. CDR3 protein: CASSLLPGVSGNTIYF. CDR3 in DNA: TGCGCCAGCAGCTTGCTGCCCGGGGTCTCTGGAAACACCATATATTTT.

As DNA, the CDR3 is TGTGCCAGCTCACTTCAACGGGGTATGAACACTGAAGCTTTCTTT. Protein sequence: CASSLQRGMNTEAFF. This rearrangement joins TRBV18 to TRBJ1-1; D is undetermined. Germline loops: CDR1 KGHSH, CDR2 LQKENI. The CDR3 spans 15 residues. The V gene lost 4 bases and the J gene lost 0 bases, with 12 bases spanning the gap. Together with reference TRBV18 and TRBJ1-1, the CDR3 gives the full variable domain: NAGVMQNPRHLVRRRGQEARLRCSPMKGHSHVYWYRQLPEEGLKFMVYLQKENIIDESGMPKERFSAEFPKEGPSILRIQQVVRGDSAAYFCASSLQRGMNTEAFFGQGTRLTVV.

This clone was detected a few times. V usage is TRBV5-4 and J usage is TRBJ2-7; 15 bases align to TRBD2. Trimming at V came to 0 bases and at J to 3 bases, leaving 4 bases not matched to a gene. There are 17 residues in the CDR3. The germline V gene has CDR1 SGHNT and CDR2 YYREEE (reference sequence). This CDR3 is CASSLAGLAGGNYEQYF. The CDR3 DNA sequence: TGTGCCAGCAGCTTGGCTGGACTAGCGGGGGGGAACTACGAGCAGTACTTC.

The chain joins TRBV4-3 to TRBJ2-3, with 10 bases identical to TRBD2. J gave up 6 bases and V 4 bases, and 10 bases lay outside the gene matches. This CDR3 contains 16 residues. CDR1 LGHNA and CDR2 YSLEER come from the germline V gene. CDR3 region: CASSPSAGGIGDTQYF. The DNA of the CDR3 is TGCGCCAGCAGCCCCTCAGCGGGAGGGATTGGTGATACGCAGTATTTT.

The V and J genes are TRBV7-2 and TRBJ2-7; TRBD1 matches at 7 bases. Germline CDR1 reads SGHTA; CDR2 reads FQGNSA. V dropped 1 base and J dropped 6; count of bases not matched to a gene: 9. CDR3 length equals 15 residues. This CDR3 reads CASSLGSQGSAEQYF. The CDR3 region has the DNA TGTGCCAGCAGCTTAGGGTCACAGGGGAGTGCCGAGCAGTACTTC.

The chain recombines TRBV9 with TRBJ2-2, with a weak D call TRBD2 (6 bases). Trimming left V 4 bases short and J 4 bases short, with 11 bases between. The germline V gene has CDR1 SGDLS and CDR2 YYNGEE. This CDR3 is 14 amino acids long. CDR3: CASSNTGLTGELFF. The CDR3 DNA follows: TGTGCCAGCAGCAATACGGGACTCACCGGGGAGCTGTTTTTT.

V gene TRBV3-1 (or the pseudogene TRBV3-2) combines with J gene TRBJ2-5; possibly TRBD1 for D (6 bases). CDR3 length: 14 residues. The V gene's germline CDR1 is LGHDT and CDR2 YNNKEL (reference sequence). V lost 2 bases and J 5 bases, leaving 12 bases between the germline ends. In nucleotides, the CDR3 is TGTGCCAGCAGCCAAAATAGGGGGTGGGAGACCCAGTACTTC. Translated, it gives CASSQNRGWETQYF.

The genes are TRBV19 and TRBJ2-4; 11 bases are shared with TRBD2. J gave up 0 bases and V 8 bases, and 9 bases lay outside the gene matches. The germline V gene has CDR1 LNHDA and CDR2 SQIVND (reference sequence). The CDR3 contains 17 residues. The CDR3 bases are TGTGCCAGTCACGCTAGCGGGGGGATCCGAGCCAAAAACATTCAGTACTTC. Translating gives CASHASGGIRAKNIQYF.

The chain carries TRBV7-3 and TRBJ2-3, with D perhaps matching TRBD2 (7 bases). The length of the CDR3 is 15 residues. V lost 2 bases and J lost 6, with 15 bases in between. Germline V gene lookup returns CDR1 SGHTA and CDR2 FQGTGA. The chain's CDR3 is CASSLGGGASDTQYF. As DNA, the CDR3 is TGTGCCAGCAGCTTAGGAGGGGGGGCCTCGGATACGCAGTATTTT.